This T cell receptor (beta chain) was found in a study of control samples from healthy donors and cancer patients (dated by TCRdb to about 2020). The library was generated by the immunoSEQ multiplex PCR assay. The source is immuneACCESS, and TCRdb retained only in-frame sequences with V and J called. Part of the clones is not carried over; for the studies checked, unresolved V genes explain less than half of this, and the remainder is unexplained. In this sample the table shows around 150,000 clones, about 90% of which occur a single time. Clones ranked in the top ten supply 12% of the sample. A note on this clone: Its antigen is not yet known. It has no much larger one-base neighbor in the sample; base qualities were not kept.

This TCR was sampled from a man aged 25-45 years in good health. The specimen was blood.

The CDR3 reads as follows: CASSESLSGANVLTF. The nucleotide sequence reads TGTGCCAGCAGCGAGTCCCTCTCTGGGGCCAACGTCCTGACTTTC. The rearranged chain carries TRBV9 and TRBJ2-6, with the identity of the D gene unclear. According to the germline V gene, CDR1 reads SGDLS and CDR2 reads YYNGEE. From the cysteine up to the phenylalanine, the CDR3 has a length of 15 residues. Of all the DNA, just the CDR3 is kept, 45 bases in frame from base 1. The V end loses 3 bases and the J end loses 0 bases, and a stretch of 7 bases separates them.